The 26 T cell receptor beta chains reported below all come from one sample, sequenced in a study of lymphopenia after photon versus proton radiotherapy. The assay was immunoSEQ multiplex PCR, and TCRdb's table has in-frame clones only and misses some. The sample contains about 40,000 clones, roughly 84% of which appear only once. The sample in question was peripheral blood, obtained from a patient treated with proton-based radiotherapy. These receptors all come from a woman aged 70 to 79 with pancreatic cancer. Some clones in this sample may be carry-over from other donors' samples.

In the case of this clone: Relative to the germline gene, one junction end is altered; a read error may explain this. The chain has TRBV6-5 and TRBJ2-7; the match to TRBD2 covers 13 bases. CDR1 is MNHEY and CDR2 is SVGAGI in the germline V gene. This CDR3 region has 15 residues. The CDR3 DNA reads TGCGCCAGCAGCGGGACTAGCGGGAACCTCTACGAGCAGTACTTC. This translates into CASSGTSGNLYEQYF.

The chain employs TRBV5-6 and TRBJ2-3; D gene ambiguous. The CDR3 contains 14 residues. CDR1 is SGHDT, CDR2 YYEEEE, per germline. V was cut by 4 bases and J by 0 bases, with 9 bases left in between. CDR3 nucleotides: TGTGCCAGCAGCGGACGCTCTAGCACAGATACGCAGTATTTT. Translating gives CASSGRSSTDTQYF.

J is TRBJ2-7 and V is TRBV7-2, with D possibly TRBD1 on 6 matching bases. V was clipped by 2 bases and J by 1 base, with 12 bases between them. The germline V gene has CDR1 SGHTA and CDR2 FQGNSA. The CDR3 length is 15 residues. CDR3: CASSLSRGISYEQYF. The CDR3 nucleotides read TGTGCCAGCAGCTTATCCAGGGGTATATCCTACGAGCAGTACTTC.

The V and J genes are TRBV7-9 and TRBJ2-3; D is ambiguous. This CDR3 spans 15 amino acids. Germline V CDR1 and CDR2: SEHNR, FQNEAQ (reference sequence). V was cut by 1 base and J by 5 bases, with 13 bases left in between. CDR3 region: CASSLVSGFEDTQYF. The CDR3 DNA is TGTGCCAGCAGCTTAGTATCCGGGTTTGAAGATACGCAGTATTTT.

The chain recombines TRBV28 with TRBJ2-7; 13 bases match TRBD2. J lost 0 bases, V lost 5 bases, and 13 bases had no gene match. The CDR3 runs to 19 residues. Germline V gene data show CDR1 as MDHEN and CDR2 as SYDVKM. This CDR3 reads CASSPEGGLAGLISYEQYF. CDR3 coding DNA: TGTGCCAGCAGTCCCGAGGGGGGACTAGCGGGGCTCATCTCCTACGAGCAGTACTTC.

The rearrangement links TRBV9 to TRBJ2-1, with D hard to call. V lost 0 bases and J 7 bases, leaving 17 bases between the germline ends. This CDR3 contains 16 residues. The germline gives CDR1 SGDLS, CDR2 YYNGEE. The CDR3 DNA reads TGTGCCAGCAGCGTAGAGGTAGGAGCATTCCAAAATGAGCAGTTCTTC. Translating gives CASSVEVGAFQNEQFF. The variable domain in full, with the rest retrieved from reference TRBV9 and TRBJ2-1, is DSGVTQTPKHLITATGQRVTLRCSPRSGDLSVYWYQQSLDQGLQFLIQYYNGEERAKGNILERFSAQQFPDLHSELNLSSLELGDSALYFCASSVEVGAFQNEQFFGPGTRLTVL.

The chain employs TRBV4-1 and TRBJ1-4; TRBD1 matches at 7 bases. Per germline, CDR1 MGHRA and CDR2 YSYEKL. V lost 0 bases, J lost 5 bases, and 6 bases stayed unmatched. The CDR3 loop spans 16 amino acids. CDR3 nucleotides: TGCGCCAGCAGCCAAGAGGGGCGCAGGGGGAATGAAAAACTGTTTTTT. It encodes CASSQEGRRGNEKLFF.

CDR3 nucleotides: TGTGCCAGTGCTGAACGAGGTAGCTCCTATAATTCACCCCTCCACTTT. It encodes CASAERGSSYNSPLHF. J is TRBJ1-6 and V is TRBV19; D remains unclear. The CDR3 covers 16 residues. Germline V gives CDR1 LNHDA, CDR2 SQIVND (reference sequence). The V and J ends lost 8 bases and 0 bases respectively, with 14 bases between them.

V is TRBV7-2 and J is TRBJ1-2; TRBD1 matches at 7 bases. The germline V gene encodes CDR1 SGHTA and CDR2 FQGNSA. This CDR3 contains 13 residues. The V and J ends lost 1 base and 8 bases, in that order; junction bases with no gene match: 4. CDR3 region: CASSLVKDRGYTF. For the CDR3, the DNA is TGTGCCAGCAGCTTAGTCAAGGACAGGGGCTACACCTTC.

This clone was seen only a few times. This rearrangement joins TRBV12-5 to TRBJ2-2; 9 nucleotides line up with TRBD1. With V trimmed by 5 bases and J by 1 base, 8 bases remained unmatched. The CDR3 is 17 amino acids. The germline gives CDR1 LGHNT, CDR2 FRNRAP. CDR3 sequence: CASGQTLGQGNTGELFF. The DNA for the CDR3 is TGTGCTAGTGGTCAAACCTTGGGACAGGGGAACACCGGGGAGCTGTTTTTT.

The chain employs TRBV5-5 and TRBJ1-1; D unresolved. The V end lost 0 bases, the J end lost 0 bases, and 9 bases lay between the germline ends. CDR1 and CDR2 (germline): SGHKS, YYEKEE (reference sequence). This CDR3 is built from 15 residues. This chain's CDR3 is CASSLAGRLNTEAFF. CDR3 nucleotide sequence: TGTGCCAGCAGCTTGGCCGGACGGCTGAACACTGAAGCTTTCTTT. The whole variable domain, remainder taken from reference TRBV5-5 and TRBJ1-1, is DAGVTQSPTHLIKTRGQQVTLRCSPISGHKSVSWYQQVLGQGPQFIFQYYEKEERGRGNFPDRFSARQFPNYSSELNVNALLLGDSALYLCASSLAGRLNTEAFFGQGTRLTVV.

The chain links TRBV7-6 to TRBJ2-6; D uncertain. This CDR3 has 18 residues. CDR1 is SGHVS, CDR2 FNYEAQ, per germline. Trimming removed 1 base at V and 4 bases at J, with 17 bases between. The CDR3: CASSLGPQETPGANVLTF. CDR3 sequence (DNA): TGTGCCAGCAGCTTAGGTCCCCAAGAGACGCCCGGGGCCAACGTCCTGACTTTC.

This chain links TRBV4-1 with TRBJ2-3; 11 nucleotides match TRBD1. Germline trimming cut 0 bases from V and 4 bases from J; bases unmatched to any gene: 6. CDR3 length equals 17 residues. Germline loops: CDR1 MGHRA, CDR2 YSYEKL. CDR3 coding DNA: TGCGCCAGCAGCCAAGAAAGAAGGACAGGGGGCGCAGATACGCAGTATTTT. It encodes CASSQERRTGGADTQYF.

V is TRBV15 and J is TRBJ2-2, with 12 bases matching TRBD2. V lost 0 bases and J lost 8; bases outside the gene matches: 7. This CDR3 comprises 17 residues. Germline-derived CDR1 and CDR2 are LNHNV and YYDKDF (reference sequence). The CDR3 sequence: CATSRDEGLAGSGELFF. CDR3 in DNA: TGTGCCACCAGCAGAGATGAGGGACTAGCGGGTTCTGGGGAGCTGTTTTTT.

V usage is TRBV10-3 and J usage is TRBJ1-6; D is uncertain. The CDR3 loop spans 14 amino acids. Germline values: CDR1 ENHRY, CDR2 SYGVKD. Deletions cut 2 bases from V and 6 bases from J, with 8 bases between. CDR3 sequence (DNA): TGTGCCATCAGTGAGGGGGATTTTAATTCACCCCTCCACTTT. Protein: CAISEGDFNSPLHF.

This chain joins TRBV27 and TRBJ2-1; 7 bases align to TRBD2. CDR1 is MNHEY and CDR2 is SMNVEV in the germline V gene (reference sequence). The CDR3 contains 19 residues. The V gene end was trimmed by 6 bases and the J gene end by 7 bases; junction bases not matched to a gene: 24. The CDR3 loop reads CASRNPGVSGRALRNEQFF. The DNA for the CDR3 is TGTGCCAGCAGAAACCCCGGAGTCTCGGGGAGGGCCTTGCGGAATGAGCAGTTCTTC.

This clone came up a few times. The chain combines TRBV18 with TRBJ2-7; 7 bases match TRBD1. Germline CDR1 is KGHSH and CDR2 is LQKENI. V gave up 4 bases and J gave up 0 bases; unmatched junction bases: 3. The CDR3 length is 14 residues. DNA of the CDR3: TGTGCCAGCTCACTGGGACAGACCTCCTACGAGCAGTACTTC. As protein: CASSLGQTSYEQYF. The full variable domain, in which reference TRBV18 and TRBJ2-7 provide the parts outside the CDR3, is NAGVMQNPRHLVRRRGQEARLRCSPMKGHSHVYWYRQLPEEGLKFMVYLQKENIIDESGMPKERFSAEFPKEGPSILRIQQVVRGDSAAYFCASSLGQTSYEQYFGPGTRLTVT.

The chain employs TRBV6-1 and TRBJ1-5; D is uncertain. The length of the CDR3 is 15 residues. CDR1 and CDR2 (germline): MNHNS, SASEGT. V was pared by 7 bases and J by 5 bases, with 18 bases between. The CDR3 DNA sequence: TGTGCCAGCACCCCAGAAGCAGTTTCCTATCAGCCCCAGCATTTT. Protein product: CASTPEAVSYQPQHF.

The gene calls are TRBV9 and TRBJ2-5; tentative D call: TRBD1 (6 bases). CDR3 size: 13 residues. V lost 4 bases and J lost 5, with 12 bases in between. In germline, CDR1 is SGDLS, CDR2 YYNGEE. In DNA form, the CDR3 reads TGTGCCAGCAGCCCTGGACAGTTTGAGACCCAGTACTTC. This translates into CASSPGQFETQYF.

The gene calls are TRBV7-2 and TRBJ2-1; tentatively, D is TRBD2 (5 bases). V lost 2 bases to trimming and J lost 1 base, with 21 bases between them. Germline CDR1 SGHTA, CDR2 FQGNSA. The CDR3 contains 19 residues. The CDR3 nucleotides are TGTGCCAGCAGCTTAAATTCTTGGGAGCAACGAGCGTCCTACAATGAGCAGTTCTTC. It translates to CASSLNSWEQRASYNEQFF.

CDR3 amino acids: CASSQAPEGLNTEAFF. CDR3 DNA sequence: TGTGCCAGCAGCCAAGCTCCCGAGGGGCTGAACACTGAAGCTTTCTTT. The chain has TRBV4-2 and TRBJ1-1; perhaps TRBD1 as D (5 bases). Between the trimmed V and J ends, which lost 1 base and 0 bases, there was a span of 12 bases. Germline V CDR1 and CDR2: LGHNA, YNFKEQ. This CDR3 is built from 16 residues.

This clone was observed once. V gene TRBV6-6 combines with J gene TRBJ2-2; 8 positions match TRBD2. With V trimmed by 6 bases and J by 3 bases, 3 bases remained unmatched. In germline, CDR1 is MNHNY, CDR2 SVGAGI (reference sequence). CDR3 length: 14 residues. In DNA, the CDR3 is TGTGCCAGCAGACAACTAGCGGACACCGGGGAGCTGTTTTTT. Its protein is CASRQLADTGELFF.

The chain's CDR3 is CASSERGFYEQYF. The CDR3 DNA is TGTGCCAGCAGTGAGAGGGGATTCTACGAGCAGTACTTC. The chain recombines TRBV2 with TRBJ2-7, with D possibly being TRBD1 or TRBD2 (5 bases each). The CDR3 consists of 13 residues. Trimming left V 3 bases short and J 3 bases short, with 9 bases between. Germline V gene sequence: CDR1 SNHLY, CDR2 FYNNEI.

The chain carries TRBV11-2 and TRBJ1-1; D ambiguous. The CDR3 has 14 residues. Trimming took off 5 bases at V and 4 bases at J, with 14 bases between the two ends. In germline, CDR1 is SGHAT, CDR2 FQNNGV. DNA of the CDR3: TGTGCCAGCAGCCCACAGATTCCGGGCACTGAAGCTTTCTTT. Its protein product is CASSPQIPGTEAFF.

A remark on this clone: At the DNA level, this CDR3 is encoded by other sequences in the same sample as well. The chain uses TRBV5-1 and TRBJ1-2; tentatively, D is TRBD1 (6 bases). The CDR3 loop spans 13 amino acids. Trimming took off 2 bases at V and 2 bases at J, with 7 bases between the two ends. Germline V gene data show CDR1 as SGHRS and CDR2 as YFSETQ. In DNA form, the CDR3 reads TGCGCCAGCAGCTTCCAGGGGAACTATGGCTACACCTTC. Protein product: CASSFQGNYGYTF.

The rearrangement links TRBV7-3 to TRBJ2-3, with 13 bases identical to TRBD2. V shed 4 bases, J shed 2 bases, and the junction held 3 bases outside the gene matches. The CDR3 is made up of 16 amino acids. Germline V gives CDR1 SGHTA, CDR2 FQGTGA. CDR3 in amino acids: CASSWGLAGFTDTQYF. CDR3 DNA: TGTGCCAGCAGCTGGGGACTAGCGGGGTTCACAGATACGCAGTATTTT. Based on the CDR3 plus reference TRBV7-3 and TRBJ2-3, the full variable domain is GAGVSQTPSNKVTEKGKYVELRCDPISGHTALYWYRQSLGQGPEFLIYFQGTGAADDSGLPNDRFFAVRPEGSVSTLKIQRTERGDSAVYLCASSWGLAGFTDTQYFGPGTRLTVL.